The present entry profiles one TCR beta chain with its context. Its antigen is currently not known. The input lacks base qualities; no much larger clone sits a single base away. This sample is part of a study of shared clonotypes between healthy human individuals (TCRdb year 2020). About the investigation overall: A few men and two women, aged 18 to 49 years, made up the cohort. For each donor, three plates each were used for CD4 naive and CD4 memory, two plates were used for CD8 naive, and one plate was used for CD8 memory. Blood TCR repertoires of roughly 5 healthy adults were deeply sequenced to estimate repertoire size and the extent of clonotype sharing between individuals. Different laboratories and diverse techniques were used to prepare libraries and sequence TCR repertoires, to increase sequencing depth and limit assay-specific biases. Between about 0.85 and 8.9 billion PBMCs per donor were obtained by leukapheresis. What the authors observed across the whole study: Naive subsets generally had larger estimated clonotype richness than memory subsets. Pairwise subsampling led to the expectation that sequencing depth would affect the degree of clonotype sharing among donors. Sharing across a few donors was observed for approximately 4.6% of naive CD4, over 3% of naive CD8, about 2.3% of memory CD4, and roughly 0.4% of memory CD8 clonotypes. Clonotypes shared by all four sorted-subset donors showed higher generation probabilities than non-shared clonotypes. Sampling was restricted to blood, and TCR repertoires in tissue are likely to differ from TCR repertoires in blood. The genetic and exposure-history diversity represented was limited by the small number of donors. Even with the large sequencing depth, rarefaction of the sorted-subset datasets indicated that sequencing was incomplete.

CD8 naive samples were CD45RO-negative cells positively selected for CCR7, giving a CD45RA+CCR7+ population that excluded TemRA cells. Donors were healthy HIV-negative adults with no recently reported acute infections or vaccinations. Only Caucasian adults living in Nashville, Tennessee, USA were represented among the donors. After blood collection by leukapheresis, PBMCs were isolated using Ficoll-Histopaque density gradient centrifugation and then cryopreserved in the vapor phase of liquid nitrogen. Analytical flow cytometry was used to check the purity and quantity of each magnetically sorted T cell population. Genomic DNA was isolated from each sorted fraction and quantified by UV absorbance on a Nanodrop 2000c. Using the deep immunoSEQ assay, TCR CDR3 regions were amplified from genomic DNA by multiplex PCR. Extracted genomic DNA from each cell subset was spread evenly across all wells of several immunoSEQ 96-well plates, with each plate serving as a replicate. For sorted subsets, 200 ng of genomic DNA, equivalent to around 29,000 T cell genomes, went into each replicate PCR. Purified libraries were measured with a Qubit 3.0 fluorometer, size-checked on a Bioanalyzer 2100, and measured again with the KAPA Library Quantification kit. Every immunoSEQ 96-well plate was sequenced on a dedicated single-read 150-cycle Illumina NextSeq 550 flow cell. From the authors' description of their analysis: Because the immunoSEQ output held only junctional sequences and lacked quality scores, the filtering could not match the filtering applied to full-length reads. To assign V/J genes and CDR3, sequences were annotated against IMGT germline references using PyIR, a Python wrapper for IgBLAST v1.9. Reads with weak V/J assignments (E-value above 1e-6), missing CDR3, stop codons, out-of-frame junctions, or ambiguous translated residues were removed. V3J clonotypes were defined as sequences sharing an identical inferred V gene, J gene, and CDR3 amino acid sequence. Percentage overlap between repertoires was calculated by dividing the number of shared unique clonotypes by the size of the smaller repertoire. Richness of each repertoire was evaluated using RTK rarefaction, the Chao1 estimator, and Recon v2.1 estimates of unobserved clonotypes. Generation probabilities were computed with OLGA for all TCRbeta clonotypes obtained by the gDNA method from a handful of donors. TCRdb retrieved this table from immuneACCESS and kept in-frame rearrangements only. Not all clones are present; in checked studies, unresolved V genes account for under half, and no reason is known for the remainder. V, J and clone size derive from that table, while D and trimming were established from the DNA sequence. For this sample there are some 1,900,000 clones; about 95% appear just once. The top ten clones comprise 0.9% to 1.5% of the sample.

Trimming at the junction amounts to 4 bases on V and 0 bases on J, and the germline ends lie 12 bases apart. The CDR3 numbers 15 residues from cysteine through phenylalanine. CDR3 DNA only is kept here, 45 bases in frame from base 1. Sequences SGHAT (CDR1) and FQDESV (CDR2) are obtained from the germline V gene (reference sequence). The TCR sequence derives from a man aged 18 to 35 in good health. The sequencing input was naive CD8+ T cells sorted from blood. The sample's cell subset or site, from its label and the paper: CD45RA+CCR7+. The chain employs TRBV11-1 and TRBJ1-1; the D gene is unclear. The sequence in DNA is TGTGCCAGCAGCTCGCGGGCCGGTATGAACACTGAAGCTTTCTTT. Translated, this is CASSSRAGMNTEAFF.